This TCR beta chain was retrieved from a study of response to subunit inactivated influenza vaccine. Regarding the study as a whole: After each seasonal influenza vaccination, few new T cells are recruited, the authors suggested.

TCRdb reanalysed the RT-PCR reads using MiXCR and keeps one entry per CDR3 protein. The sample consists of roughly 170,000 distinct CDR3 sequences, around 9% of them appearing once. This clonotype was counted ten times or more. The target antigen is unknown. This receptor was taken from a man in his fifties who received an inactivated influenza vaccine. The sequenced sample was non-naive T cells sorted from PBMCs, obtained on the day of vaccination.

In nucleotides, the CDR3 is TGCAGCGGAGACGCAGGGGACTATGGCTACACCTTC. Translating it yields CSGDAGDYGYTF. The chain carries TRBV29-1 and TRBJ1-2; perhaps TRBD1 as D (6 bases). CDR3 length: 12 residues. The germline CDR1 and CDR2 sequences are SQVTM and ANQGSEA. V was shortened by 7 bases and J by 3 bases, with 12 bases between the two germline ends.